This T cell receptor beta chain stems from a study of T cell responses to AZD1222 COVID-19 vaccine. Study at large: The study pooled second doses at about 4 or about 12 weeks.

As concerns this clone: Antigen unknown.

The study, taken as a whole, reports: Donors were chiefly white British, with a greater number of females, and clonal diversity was perhaps underestimated. At study baseline, merely more than 5 AZD1222 recipients were seropositive.

This table comes from immunoSEQ multiplex PCR, and its TCRdb copy is limited to in-frame clones, with some not included. The table lists under 150,000 clones, about 92% of them singletons. The germline V gene encodes CDR1 SGHDT and CDR2 YYEEEE. V lost 4 bases and J lost 0, with 17 bases in between. The CDR3 sequence is 17 residues long. The starting material was peripheral blood, obtained on day 0 of AZD1222 vaccination. The chain employs TRBV5-6 and TRBJ1-5; weak D call: TRBD1 (6 bases). The TCR comes from an adult in good health. The CDR3 sequence is CASSRQSDRYSNQPQHF. The CDR3 bases are TGTGCCAGCAGCCGTCAATCGGACAGATATAGCAATCAGCCCCAGCATTTT.